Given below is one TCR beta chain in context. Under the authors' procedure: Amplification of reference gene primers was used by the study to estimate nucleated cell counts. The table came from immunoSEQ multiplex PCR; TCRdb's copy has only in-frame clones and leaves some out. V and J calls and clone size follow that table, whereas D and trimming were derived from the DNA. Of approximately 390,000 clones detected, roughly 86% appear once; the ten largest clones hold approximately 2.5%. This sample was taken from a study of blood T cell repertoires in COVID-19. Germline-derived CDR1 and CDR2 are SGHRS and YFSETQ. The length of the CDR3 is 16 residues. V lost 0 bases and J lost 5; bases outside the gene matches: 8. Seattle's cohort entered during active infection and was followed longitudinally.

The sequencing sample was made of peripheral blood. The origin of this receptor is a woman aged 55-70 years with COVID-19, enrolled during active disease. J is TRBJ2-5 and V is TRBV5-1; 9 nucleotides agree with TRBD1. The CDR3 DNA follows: TGCGCCAGCAGCTTGGCCCCACAGGGGGCGAGGGAGACCCAGTACTTC. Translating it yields CASSLAPQGARETQYF.